Sequencing of this T cell receptor beta chain was carried out in a study of blood T cells in healthy people across ages. The length of the CDR3 is 14 residues. V lost 6 bases to trimming and J lost 11 bases; unmatched junction nucleotides: 13. A sample-barcoded 5' primer and a J-beta primer mix were used in a second PCR of about 7 to 12 cycles. There were at least 2.5 million CDR3-containing paired-end reads obtained from each sample. In TCRdb, the 5' RACE reads were re-called with MiXCR into one record per CDR3 protein. The repertoire includes 700,000 to 850,000 distinct CDR3 sequences, about 53% of them detected once, and roughly two fifths sits in the top ten.

Input material: blood. The receptor was derived from a man older than 75 in good health. The chain is built from TRBV12-3 or TRBV12-4 and TRBJ2-5; TRBD1 matches at 9 bases. The CDR3 spells CASSRTGDFNEQYF. CDR3 DNA: TGTGCCAGCAGCCGGACAGGGGATTTCAATGAGCAGTACTTC.